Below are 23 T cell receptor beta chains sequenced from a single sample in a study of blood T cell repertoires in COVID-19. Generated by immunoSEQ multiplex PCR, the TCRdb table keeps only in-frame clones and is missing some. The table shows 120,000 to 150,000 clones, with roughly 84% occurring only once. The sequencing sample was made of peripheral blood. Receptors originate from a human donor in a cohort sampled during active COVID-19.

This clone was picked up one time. In DNA form, the CDR3 reads TGTGCCAGTCGAAGGCAGAGGGGGCATGAGCAGTTCTTC. Translation gives CASRRQRGHEQFF. The J gene is TRBJ2-1, the V gene TRBV19, with TRBD1 matching 7 bases. CDR1 and CDR2 from the germline V gene are LNHDA and SQIVND (reference sequence). This CDR3 spans 13 amino acids. After removal of 8 bases from V and 8 bases from J, the junction contained 9 bases not matched to a gene.

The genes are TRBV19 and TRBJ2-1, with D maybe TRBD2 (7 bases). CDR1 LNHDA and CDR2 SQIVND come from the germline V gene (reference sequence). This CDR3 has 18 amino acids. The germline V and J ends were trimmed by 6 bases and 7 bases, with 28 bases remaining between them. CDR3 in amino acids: CASSPRPTAWGGRNEQFF. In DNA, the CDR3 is TGTGCCAGTAGCCCACGTCCGACTGCGTGGGGGGGCAGGAATGAGCAGTTCTTC. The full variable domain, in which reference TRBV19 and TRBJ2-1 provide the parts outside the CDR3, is DGGITQSPKYLFRKEGQNVTLSCEQNLNHDAMYWYRQDPGQGLRLIYYSQIVNDFQKGDIAEGYSVSREKKESFPLTVTSAQKNPTAFYLCASSPRPTAWGGRNEQFFGPGTRLTVL.

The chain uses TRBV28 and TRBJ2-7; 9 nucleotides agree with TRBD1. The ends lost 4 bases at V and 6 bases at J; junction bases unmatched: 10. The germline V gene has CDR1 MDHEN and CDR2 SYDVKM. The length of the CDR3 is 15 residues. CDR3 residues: CASSSSGQGTGEQYF. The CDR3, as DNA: TGTGCCAGCAGTTCGTCGGGACAGGGCACCGGCGAGCAGTACTTC. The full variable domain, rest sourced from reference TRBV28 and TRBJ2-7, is DVKVTQSSRYLVKRTGEKVFLECVQDMDHENMFWYRQDPGLGLRLIYFSYDVKMKEKGDIPEGYSVSREKKERFSLILESASTNQTSMYLCASSSSGQGTGEQYFGPGTRLTVT.

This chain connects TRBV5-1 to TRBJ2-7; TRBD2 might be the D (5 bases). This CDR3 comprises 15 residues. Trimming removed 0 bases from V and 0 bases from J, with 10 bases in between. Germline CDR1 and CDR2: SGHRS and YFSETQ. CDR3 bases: TGCGCCAGCAGCTTGGCCGGTAGCGCCTCCTACGAGCAGTACGTC. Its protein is CASSLAGSASYEQYV.

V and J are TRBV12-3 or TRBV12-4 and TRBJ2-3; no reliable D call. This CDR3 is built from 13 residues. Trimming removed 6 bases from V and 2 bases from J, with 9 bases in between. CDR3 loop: CASRPGPTDTQYF. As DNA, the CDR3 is TGTGCCAGCAGGCCGGGTCCCACAGATACGCAGTATTTT.

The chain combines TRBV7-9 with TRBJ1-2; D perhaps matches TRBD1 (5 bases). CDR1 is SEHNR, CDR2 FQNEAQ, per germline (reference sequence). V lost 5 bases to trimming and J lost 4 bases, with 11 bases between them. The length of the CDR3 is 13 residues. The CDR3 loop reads CASSAGFAYGYTF. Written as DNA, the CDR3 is TGTGCCAGCAGCGCAGGGTTTGCCTATGGCTACACCTTC.

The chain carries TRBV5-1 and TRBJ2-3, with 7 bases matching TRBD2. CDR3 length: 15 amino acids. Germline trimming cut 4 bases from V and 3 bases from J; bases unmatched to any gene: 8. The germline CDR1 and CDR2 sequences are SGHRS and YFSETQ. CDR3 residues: CASSPGGSGTDTQYF. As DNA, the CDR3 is TGCGCCAGCAGCCCAGGCGGGAGCGGGACAGATACGCAGTATTTT.

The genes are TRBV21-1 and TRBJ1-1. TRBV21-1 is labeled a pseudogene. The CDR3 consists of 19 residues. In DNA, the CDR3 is TGTGCCAGCAGCAAACCAAATGGCCGTTCACGCGGAGATAACACTGAAGCTTTCTTT. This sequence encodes CASSKPNGRSRGDNTEAFF.

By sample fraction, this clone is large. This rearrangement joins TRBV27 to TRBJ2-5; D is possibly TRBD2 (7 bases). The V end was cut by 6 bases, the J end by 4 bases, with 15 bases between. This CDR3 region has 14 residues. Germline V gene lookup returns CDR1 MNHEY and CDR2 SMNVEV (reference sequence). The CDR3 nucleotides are TGTGCCAGCAGCATAGGGGGGGGAAGAGAGACCCAGTACTTC. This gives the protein CASSIGGGRETQYF.

The CDR3 region is CAWSQGGSRGYTF. CDR3 sequence (DNA): TGTGCCTGGAGCCAGGGGGGTAGTCGGGGCTACACCTTC. The chain has TRBV30 and TRBJ1-2; 7 nucleotides match TRBD1. The CDR3 has 13 residues. V was pared by 3 bases and J by 8 bases, with 9 bases of the junction left unmatched. Looked up from germline, CDR1 is GTSNPN and CDR2 is SVGIG (reference sequence). Variable domain in full (rest from reference TRBV30 and TRBJ1-2): SQTIHQWPATLVQPVGSPLSLECTVEGTSNPNLYWYRQAAGRGLQLLFYSVGIGQISSEVPQNLSASRPQDRQFILSSKKLLLSDSGFYLCAWSQGGSRGYTFGSGTRLTVV.

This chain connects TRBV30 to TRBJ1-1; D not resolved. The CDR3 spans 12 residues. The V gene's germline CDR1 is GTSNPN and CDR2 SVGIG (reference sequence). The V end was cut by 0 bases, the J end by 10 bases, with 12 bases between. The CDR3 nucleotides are TGTGCCTGGAGTGTAAGTATTCCAGGAGCTTTCTTT. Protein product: CAWSVSIPGAFF.

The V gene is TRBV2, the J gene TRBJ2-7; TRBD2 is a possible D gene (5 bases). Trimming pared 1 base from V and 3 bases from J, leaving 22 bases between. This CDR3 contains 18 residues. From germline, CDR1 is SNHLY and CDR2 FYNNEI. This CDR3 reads CASSEDLSGSEGNYEQYF. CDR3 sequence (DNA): TGTGCCAGCAGTGAAGATTTATCGGGATCAGAGGGAAACTACGAGCAGTACTTC.

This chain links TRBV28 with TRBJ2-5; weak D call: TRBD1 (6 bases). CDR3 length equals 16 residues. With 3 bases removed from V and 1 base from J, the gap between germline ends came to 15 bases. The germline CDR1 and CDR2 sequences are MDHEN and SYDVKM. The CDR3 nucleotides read TGTGCCAGCAGTTTCCGTCGTGGCAGGGGCCAAGAGACCCAGTACTTC. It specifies CASSFRRGRGQETQYF.

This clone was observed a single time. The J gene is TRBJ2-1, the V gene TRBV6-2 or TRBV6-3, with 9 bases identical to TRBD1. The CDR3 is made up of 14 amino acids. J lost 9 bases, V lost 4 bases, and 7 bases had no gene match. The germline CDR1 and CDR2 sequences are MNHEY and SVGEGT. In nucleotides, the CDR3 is TGTGCCAGCAGTTGGGACAGGGAGACGGGTGAGCAGTTCTTC. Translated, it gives CASSWDRETGEQFF.

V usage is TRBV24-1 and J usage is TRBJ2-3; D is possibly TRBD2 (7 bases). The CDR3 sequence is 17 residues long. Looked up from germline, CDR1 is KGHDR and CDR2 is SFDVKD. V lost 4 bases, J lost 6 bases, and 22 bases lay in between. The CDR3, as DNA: TGTGCCACCAGTGACTCCCACCTACGGGGGGCAAGGGATACGCAGTATTTT. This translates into CATSDSHLRGARDTQYF.

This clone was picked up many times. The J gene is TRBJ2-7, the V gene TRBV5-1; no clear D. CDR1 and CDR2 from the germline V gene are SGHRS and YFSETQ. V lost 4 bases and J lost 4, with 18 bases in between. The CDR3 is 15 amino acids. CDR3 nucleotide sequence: TGCGCCAGCAGCATTGATCGCGAGGATAGTTACGAGCAGTACTTC. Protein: CASSIDREDSYEQYF.

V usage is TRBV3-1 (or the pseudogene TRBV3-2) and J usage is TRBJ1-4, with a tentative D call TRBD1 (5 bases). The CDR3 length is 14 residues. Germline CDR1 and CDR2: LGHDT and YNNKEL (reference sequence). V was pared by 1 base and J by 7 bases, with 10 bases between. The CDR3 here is CASSQGGASEKLFF. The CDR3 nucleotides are TGTGCCAGCAGCCAAGGGGGCGCGAGTGAAAAACTGTTTTTT.

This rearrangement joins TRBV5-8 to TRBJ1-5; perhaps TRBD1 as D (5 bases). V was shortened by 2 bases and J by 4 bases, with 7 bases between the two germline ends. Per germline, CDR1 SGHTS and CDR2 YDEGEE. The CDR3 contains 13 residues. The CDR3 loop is CASSFGGNQPQHF. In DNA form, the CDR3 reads TGTGCCAGCAGCTTCGGGGGGAATCAGCCCCAGCATTTT.

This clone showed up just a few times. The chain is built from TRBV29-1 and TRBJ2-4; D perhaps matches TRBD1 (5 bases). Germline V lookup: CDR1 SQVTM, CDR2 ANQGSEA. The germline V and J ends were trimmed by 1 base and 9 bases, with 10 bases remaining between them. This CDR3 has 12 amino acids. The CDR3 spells CSVEGSGRIQYF. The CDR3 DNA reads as TGCAGCGTTGAAGGCTCAGGGCGCATTCAGTACTTC.

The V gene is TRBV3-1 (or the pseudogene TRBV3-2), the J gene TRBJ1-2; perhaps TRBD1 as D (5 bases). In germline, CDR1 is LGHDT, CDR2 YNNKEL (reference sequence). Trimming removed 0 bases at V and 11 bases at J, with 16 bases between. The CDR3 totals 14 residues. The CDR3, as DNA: TGTGCCAGCAGCCAAGAGGGACTCCAGTTTAGATACACCTTC. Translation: CASSQEGLQFRYTF.

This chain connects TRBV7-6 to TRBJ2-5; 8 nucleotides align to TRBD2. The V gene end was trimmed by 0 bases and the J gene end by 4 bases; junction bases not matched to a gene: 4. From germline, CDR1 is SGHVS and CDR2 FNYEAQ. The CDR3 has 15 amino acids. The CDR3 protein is CASSLAAGGRETQYF. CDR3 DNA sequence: TGTGCCAGCAGCTTAGCGGCGGGGGGTCGAGAGACCCAGTACTTC.

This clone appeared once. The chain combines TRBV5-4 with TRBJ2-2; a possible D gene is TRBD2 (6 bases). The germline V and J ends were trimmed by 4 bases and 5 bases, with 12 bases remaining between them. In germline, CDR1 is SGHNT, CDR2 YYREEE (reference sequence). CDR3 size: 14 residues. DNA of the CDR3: TGTGCCAGCAGCCCTGTAGGGAGGACCGGGGAGCTGTTTTTT. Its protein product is CASSPVGRTGELFF. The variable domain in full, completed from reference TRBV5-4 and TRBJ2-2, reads ETGVTQSPTHLIKTRGQQVTLRCSSQSGHNTVSWYQQALGQGPQFIFQYYREEENGRGNFPPRFSGLQFPNYSSELNVNALELDDSALYLCASSPVGRTGELFFGEGSRLTVL.

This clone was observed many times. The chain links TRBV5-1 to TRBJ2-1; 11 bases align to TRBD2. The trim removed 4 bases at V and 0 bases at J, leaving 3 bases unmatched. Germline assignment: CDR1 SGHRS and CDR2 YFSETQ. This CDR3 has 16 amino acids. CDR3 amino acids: CASSAGTSGSYNEQFF. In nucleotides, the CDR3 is TGCGCCAGCAGCGCCGGGACTAGCGGCTCCTACAATGAGCAGTTCTTC.